These 27 T cell receptor beta chains originate from one sample sequenced in a study of blood T cell repertoires in COVID-19. Sequencing was performed with immunoSEQ multiplex PCR; in TCRdb, only in-frame clones are kept and a portion is missing. The sample records tens of thousands of clones, roughly 82% being singletons. The sequencing input was peripheral blood. These receptors were taken from a man at least 80 years old with acute or convalescent COVID-19.

The gene calls are TRBV6-5 and TRBJ2-1; D is perhaps TRBD1 (5 bases). Trimming removed 0 bases at V and 2 bases at J, with 8 bases between. Germline lookup yields CDR1 MNHEY and CDR2 SVGAGI. The CDR3 is made up of 15 amino acids. The CDR3 sequence is CASSYSTGTYNEQFF. As DNA, the CDR3 is TGTGCCAGCAGTTACTCTACAGGTACCTACAATGAGCAGTTCTTC.

The CDR3 region has the DNA TGTGCCAGCAGCTTCGGACAGGGGACCTACGAGCAGTACTTC. Translating it yields CASSFGQGTYEQYF. The V and J genes are TRBV6-5 and TRBJ2-7; 9 bases are shared with TRBD1. Looked up from germline, CDR1 is MNHEY and CDR2 is SVGAGI. V trimming: 6 bases; J trimming: 2 bases; junction bases outside the gene matches: 5. The CDR3 is made up of 14 amino acids.

The V and J genes are TRBV15 and TRBJ1-2; 8 nucleotides line up with TRBD1. The CDR3 contains 14 residues. Unmatched junction bases numbered 6, after V lost 3 bases and J lost 6 bases. Germline CDR1 is LNHNV and CDR2 is YYDKDF (reference sequence). The CDR3 is CATSSLTGGDGYTF. CDR3 DNA sequence: TGTGCCACCAGCAGTCTAACAGGGGGAGATGGCTACACCTTC.

This sequence joins TRBV10-2 and TRBJ1-5; 7 bases are shared with TRBD1. CDR1 is WSHSY, CDR2 SAAADI, per germline. The CDR3 has 15 amino acids. V was pared by 5 bases and J by 4 bases, with 8 bases of the junction left unmatched. Here the CDR3 DNA reads TGCGCCAGCAGTCAAACCGGGACAGTTAATCAGCCCCAGCATTTT. This sequence encodes CASSQTGTVNQPQHF.

The chain links TRBV5-4 to TRBJ1-2; D might be TRBD1 (5 bases). CDR3 length: 18 residues. V lost 0 bases, J lost 0 bases, and 18 bases lay in between. Germline CDR1 and CDR2: SGHNT and YYREEE (reference sequence). The DNA for the CDR3 is TGTGCCAGCAGCTTGGGTGGCGGGGGATCCCAAGCTAACTATGGCTACACCTTC. It encodes CASSLGGGGSQANYGYTF.

The rearrangement links TRBV10-1 to TRBJ1-5, with a weak D call TRBD1 (6 bases). This CDR3 contains 21 residues. Trimming took off 0 bases at V and 3 bases at J, with 27 bases between the two ends. Germline CDR1 WNHNN, CDR2 SYGVQD (reference sequence). In DNA form, the CDR3 reads TGCGCCAGCAGTGAGTCGTCATGGTTTTGTCCCCGGGGGGGGCTCAATCAGCCCCAGCATTTT. Translating gives CASSESSWFCPRGGLNQPQHF.

The chain recombines TRBV7-3 with TRBJ2-6; TRBD1 aligns across 7 bases. CDR3 length equals 19 residues. From germline, CDR1 is SGHTA and CDR2 FQGTGA. After removal of 4 bases from V and 0 bases from J, the junction contained 12 bases not matched to a gene. CDR3 region: CASSSRQGTPYSGANVLTF. In DNA, the CDR3 is TGTGCCAGCAGCTCTCGACAGGGAACTCCTTACTCTGGGGCCAACGTCCTGACTTTC.

This sequence joins TRBV19 and TRBJ1-2, with TRBD1 matching over 10 bases. The CDR3 runs to 14 residues. Trimming removed 5 bases from V and 6 bases from J; junction bases left unmatched: 6. Per the germline V gene, CDR1 is LNHDA and CDR2 is SQIVND (reference sequence). The CDR3 is CASSPDRGLDGYTF. The CDR3 DNA sequence: TGTGCCAGTAGTCCCGACAGGGGGCTTGATGGCTACACCTTC.

The rearrangement uses TRBV6-5 and TRBJ2-7, with 8 bases aligning to TRBD2. The J segment lost 4 bases and the V segment lost 7 bases, leaving 6 bases of the junction unmatched. CDR3 length: 13 amino acids. Germline values: CDR1 MNHEY, CDR2 SVGAGI. CDR3: CASTSGGPYEQYF. In nucleotides, the CDR3 is TGTGCCAGCACCAGCGGGGGACCATACGAGCAGTACTTC.

This sequence joins TRBV30 and TRBJ2-1, with 8 bases lining up with TRBD2. Germline V gives CDR1 GTSNPN, CDR2 SVGIG (reference sequence). CDR3 length: 14 amino acids. With 3 bases clipped from V and 5 bases from J, the junction kept 6 bases outside the gene matches. The CDR3 sequence is CAWSSTSANNEQFF. DNA for the CDR3: TGTGCCTGGAGCTCGACTAGCGCTAACAATGAGCAGTTCTTC. Supplemented by reference TRBV30 and TRBJ2-1, the full variable domain reads SQTIHQWPATLVQPVGSPLSLECTVEGTSNPNLYWYRQAAGRGLQLLFYSVGIGQISSEVPQNLSASRPQDRQFILSSKKLLLSDSGFYLCAWSSTSANNEQFFGPGTRLTVL.

V gene TRBV3-1 (or the pseudogene TRBV3-2) combines with J gene TRBJ1-3; D is unclear. The germline V gene encodes CDR1 LGHDT and CDR2 YNNKEL (reference sequence). The CDR3 runs to 17 residues. The V gene lost 2 bases and the J gene lost 0 bases, with 14 bases spanning the gap. CDR3 bases: TGTGCCAGCAGCCAATGGTGGAACAGTAACTCTGGAAACACCATATATTTT. As protein: CASSQWWNSNSGNTIYF.

The CDR3 region is CASSGGAVNTGELFF. CDR3 nucleotide sequence: TGTGCCAGCAGCGGTGGGGCAGTGAACACCGGGGAGCTGTTTTTT. This chain uses TRBV28 with TRBJ2-2, with TRBD1 as a possible D gene (5 bases). V lost 6 bases and J lost 1, with 12 bases in between. CDR3 length equals 15 residues. CDR1 and CDR2 (germline): MDHEN, SYDVKM.

The rearrangement uses TRBV12-5 and TRBJ1-5; D perhaps matches TRBD1 (5 bases). The CDR3 contains 18 residues. CDR1 is LGHNT and CDR2 is FRNRAP in the germline V gene. V was cut by 0 bases and J by 7 bases, with 22 bases left in between. The chain's CDR3 is CASGLVLHDGGEGQPQHF. As DNA, the CDR3 is TGTGCTAGTGGTTTGGTACTACACGATGGGGGGGAGGGGCAGCCCCAGCATTTT.

The chain links TRBV11-2 to TRBJ2-7; D may be TRBD1 (5 bases). V lost 3 bases to trimming and J lost 0 bases, with 12 bases between them. This CDR3 has 15 residues. In germline, CDR1 is SGHAT, CDR2 FQNNGV. This CDR3 reads CASSFLQASSYEQYF. Here the CDR3 DNA reads TGTGCCAGCAGCTTCTTACAGGCCAGCTCCTACGAGCAGTACTTC. The full variable domain, rest sourced from reference TRBV11-2 and TRBJ2-7, is EAGVAQSPRYKIIEKRQSVAFWCNPISGHATLYWYQQILGQGPKLLIQFQNNGVVDDSQLPKDRFSAERLKGVDSTLKIQPAKLEDSAVYLCASSFLQASSYEQYFGPGTRLTVT.

This clone was counted once. V is TRBV7-8 and J is TRBJ2-7; 8 bases match TRBD2. Looked up from germline, CDR1 is SGHVS and CDR2 is FQNEAQ. The CDR3 runs to 14 residues. V lost 5 bases, J lost 3 bases, and 6 bases stayed unmatched. In DNA, the CDR3 is TGTGCCAGCAGCCCCGGGGGGGAATTCTACGAGCAGTACTTC. This gives the protein CASSPGGEFYEQYF. The complete variable domain, with remaining parts taken from reference TRBV7-8 and TRBJ2-7, reads GAGVSQSPRYKVAKRGQDVALRCDPISGHVSLFWYQQALGQGPEFLTYFQNEAQLDKSGLPSDRFFAERPEGSVSTLKIQRTQQEDSAVYLCASSPGGEFYEQYFGPGTRLTVT.

The genes are TRBV7-6 and TRBJ2-2; 8 nucleotides match TRBD1. From germline, CDR1 is SGHVS and CDR2 FNYEAQ. The CDR3 sequence is 16 residues long. V was pared by 1 base and J by 4 bases, with 5 bases of the junction left unmatched. CDR3 in DNA: TGTGCCAGCAGCTTAGTACAGGGGGATATCACCGGGGAGCTGTTTTTT. Amino acid sequence: CASSLVQGDITGELFF.

The chain uses TRBV18 and TRBJ1-2; D gene unclear. The CDR3 spans 13 residues. Deletions cut 1 base from V and 7 bases from J, with 10 bases between. Per germline, CDR1 KGHSH and CDR2 LQKENI. Written as DNA, the CDR3 is TGTGCCAGCTCACCACAGCCGGGATTTGGCTACACCTTC. Protein sequence: CASSPQPGFGYTF.

This clone came up a few times. The genes are TRBV7-9 and TRBJ2-7; D not resolved. Per germline, CDR1 SEHNR and CDR2 FQNEAQ (reference sequence). V gave up 4 bases and J gave up 2 bases, with 12 bases separating them. The CDR3 runs to 14 residues. CDR3 loop: CASSSTYETYEQYF. DNA for the CDR3: TGTGCCAGCAGCTCCACCTATGAGACCTACGAGCAGTACTTC.

The chain recombines TRBV6-5 with TRBJ2-2; D perhaps matches TRBD1 (5 bases). Germline CDR1 and CDR2: MNHEY and SVGAGI. CDR3 length: 13 amino acids. Trimming shortened V by 6 bases and J by 5 bases, and 10 bases separated the two germline ends. CDR3 nucleotides: TGTGCCAGCAGGCCCCAGGGAACCGGGGAGCTGTTTTTT. Protein: CASRPQGTGELFF.

This chain joins TRBV20-1 and TRBJ2-7, with 8 bases lining up with TRBD1. The V gene end was trimmed by 7 bases and the J gene end by 6 bases; junction bases not matched to a gene: 5. The CDR3 is made up of 11 amino acids. Germline V gene sequence: CDR1 DFQATT, CDR2 SNEGSKA (reference sequence). CDR3 DNA: TGCAGTGTTTGGACAGGGTCCGAGCAGTACTTC. This translates into CSVWTGSEQYF.

CDR3 amino acids: CASSPPGFEAFF. The DNA of the CDR3 is TGTGCCAGCAGCCCTCCAGGGTTTGAGGCTTTCTTT. The chain carries TRBV11-2 and TRBJ1-1, with D maybe TRBD1 (5 bases). V was trimmed by 5 bases and J by 11 bases, leaving 15 bases between them. The CDR3 consists of 12 residues. Per germline, CDR1 SGHAT and CDR2 FQNNGV. Combining the CDR3 with reference TRBV11-2 and TRBJ1-1 gives the whole variable domain EAGVAQSPRYKIIEKRQSVAFWCNPISGHATLYWYQQILGQGPKLLIQFQNNGVVDDSQLPKDRFSAERLKGVDSTLKIQPAKLEDSAVYLCASSPPGFEAFFGQGTRLTVV.

V gene TRBV18 combines with J gene TRBJ2-7; D gene unclear. Per the germline V gene, CDR1 is KGHSH and CDR2 is LQKENI. This CDR3 contains 13 residues. V lost 1 base to trimming and J lost 2 bases, with 6 bases between them. The CDR3 loop reads CASSPQQTYEQYF. The CDR3 DNA sequence: TGTGCCAGCTCACCACAGCAAACCTACGAGCAGTACTTC.

The rearrangement joins TRBV9 to TRBJ2-1, with D possibly being TRBD2 (6 bases). Trimming shortened V by 0 bases and J by 2 bases, and 9 bases separated the two germline ends. There are 15 residues in the CDR3. Germline loops: CDR1 SGDLS, CDR2 YYNGEE. The CDR3 nucleotides read TGTGCCAGCAGCGTAGCGGGGGAAGCCTACAATGAGCAGTTCTTC. Its protein is CASSVAGEAYNEQFF.

The rearrangement uses TRBV2 and TRBJ1-1; 10 nucleotides align to TRBD1. The CDR3 consists of 12 residues. Trimming took 5 bases from V and 11 from J; bases not matched to a gene: 5. CDR1 and CDR2 (germline): SNHLY, FYNNEI. The CDR3 spells CASSPGQGGAFF. Here the CDR3 DNA reads TGTGCCAGCAGTCCCGGACAGGGGGGTGCTTTCTTT.

The genes are TRBV18 and TRBJ2-3, with D tentatively TRBD1 (5 bases). Germline lookup yields CDR1 KGHSH and CDR2 LQKENI. V lost 2 bases to trimming and J lost 5 bases, with 17 bases between them. This CDR3 has 16 amino acids. CDR3 protein: CASSPELGHMGDTQYF. In DNA, the CDR3 is TGTGCCAGCTCACCAGAGTTGGGGCATATGGGAGATACGCAGTATTTT.

The V gene is TRBV6-5, the J gene TRBJ1-3; 7 positions match TRBD1. Losses at the gene ends were 6 bases for V and 1 base for J; bases not matched to a gene: 6. CDR3 length equals 15 residues. CDR1 and CDR2 (germline): MNHEY, SVGAGI. The CDR3 DNA sequence: TGTGCCAGCAGACCGGGACAGAGATCTGGAAACACCATATATTTT. Encoded protein: CASRPGQRSGNTIYF.

This chain connects TRBV2 to TRBJ1-1; no clear D gene. Per germline, CDR1 SNHLY and CDR2 FYNNEI. With 4 bases removed from V and 0 bases from J, the gap between germline ends came to 12 bases. There are 15 residues in the CDR3. The CDR3 nucleotides are TGTGCCAGCAGTGGTCAAACAGCCTTGAACACTGAAGCTTTCTTT. It codes for CASSGQTALNTEAFF.